The 7 T cell receptor beta chains listed next were all sequenced from one sample in a study of CDR3 diversity in severe acne. TCRdb called the PCR reads again in MiXCR, with one record for every CDR3 protein. The sample has roughly 100,000 distinct CDR3 sequences, roughly half seen once. Source material: blood. The source is a male donor with acne.

V usage is TRBV10-2 and J usage is TRBJ2-2; D may be TRBD1 or TRBD2 (5 bases each). The germline gives CDR1 WSHSY, CDR2 SAAADI. CDR3 length equals 12 residues. Trimming took off 8 bases at V and 6 bases at J, with 10 bases between the two ends. The CDR3 DNA reads TGCGCCAGCTTCGGGACCCCCGGGGAGCTGTTTTTT. Its protein is CASFGTPGELFF.

The rearrangement links TRBV27 to TRBJ2-7, with TRBD2 identical over 8 bases. V lost 1 base, J lost 4 bases, and 6 bases stayed unmatched. The CDR3 runs 15 residues. Germline lookup yields CDR1 MNHEY and CDR2 SMNVEV (reference sequence). CDR3 region: CASSLFPGGDYEQYF. The DNA of the CDR3 is TGTGCCAGCAGTTTATTCCCGGGAGGGGATTACGAGCAGTACTTC.

The gene calls are TRBV5-4 and TRBJ1-2; 9 positions match TRBD1. J lost 4 bases, V lost 3 bases, and 16 bases had no gene match. The CDR3 is 18 residues long. Germline values: CDR1 SGHNT, CDR2 YYREEE (reference sequence). DNA of the CDR3: TGTGCCAGCAGCTCCCTAATCACCGACAGGGGGTTTATCTATGGCTACACCTTC. It encodes CASSSLITDRGFIYGYTF. Looking up the rest from reference TRBV5-4 and TRBJ1-2 gives the full variable domain: ETGVTQSPTHLIKTRGQQVTLRCSSQSGHNTVSWYQQALGQGPQFIFQYYREEENGRGNFPPRFSGLQFPNYSSELNVNALELDDSALYLCASSSLITDRGFIYGYTFGSGTRLTVV.

The V call is TRBV19, the J call TRBJ1-2, with TRBD1 as a possible D gene (6 bases). Deletions cut 7 bases from V and 2 bases from J, with 17 bases between. The length of the CDR3 is 15 residues. The germline V gene has CDR1 LNHDA and CDR2 SQIVND (reference sequence). DNA of the CDR3: TGTGCCAGTACCCTCGGGGGGCTTATCAACTATGGCTACACCTTC. It specifies CASTLGGLINYGYTF.

The chain carries TRBV5-4 and TRBJ2-6, with a possible D match to TRBD1 (5 bases). CDR3 size: 17 residues. Between the trimmed V and J ends, which lost 0 bases and 0 bases, there was a span of 10 bases. The germline V gene encodes CDR1 SGHNT and CDR2 YYREEE (reference sequence). The CDR3 here is CASSLETVSSGANVLTF. The CDR3 DNA reads TGTGCCAGCAGCTTGGAGACAGTAAGCTCTGGGGCCAACGTCCTGACTTTC.

The J gene is TRBJ1-1, the V gene TRBV29-1; no firm D call. V was clipped by 5 bases and J by 0 bases, with 7 bases between them. This CDR3 spans 12 amino acids. CDR1 is SQVTM and CDR2 is ANQGSEA in the germline V gene. The CDR3 region is CSVRQLNTEAFF. As DNA, the CDR3 is TGCAGCGTTCGGCAGTTGAACACTGAAGCTTTCTTT. The whole variable domain, remainder taken from reference TRBV29-1 and TRBJ1-1, is SAVISQKPSRDICQRGTSLTIQCQVDSQVTMMFWYRQQPGQSLTLIATANQGSEATYESGFVIDKFPISRPNLTFSTLTVSNMSPEDSSIYLCSVRQLNTEAFFGQGTRLTVV.

The chain employs TRBV4-3 and TRBJ2-7; D gene ambiguous. The CDR3 sequence is 13 residues long. Trimming removed 5 bases at V and 1 base at J, with 9 bases between. The V gene's germline CDR1 is LGHNA and CDR2 YSLEER. In DNA, the CDR3 is TGCGCCAGCAGCACGATGGGGTCCTACGAGCAGTACTTC. Its protein is CASSTMGSYEQYF.